The entry below gives a single T cell receptor (beta chain) sequence along with its context. The sample is drawn from a study of blood T cell repertoires in COVID-19. In the study overall: Collection of acute and convalescent COVID-19 samples took place in the United States, Italy and Spain. PBMCs, B-cell-depleted T cells, or T cells were the source of the cDNA or gDNA that made up the material.

Only in-frame clones appear in the TCRdb table, and some are missing; sequencing was by immunoSEQ multiplex PCR. The sample contains roughly 100,000 clones, 84% of which appear only once. Trimming took 3 bases from V and 1 from J, leaving 5 bases between them. This CDR3 contains 13 residues. Germline CDR1 and CDR2: KGHSH and LQKENI. V and J are TRBV18 and TRBJ2-3; D is uncertain. The receptor comes from a human donor in a cohort sampled during active COVID-19. The sample consisted of peripheral blood. CDR3 DNA sequence: TGTGCCAGCTCACCCCCGGGCACAGATACGCAGTATTTT. Translated, it gives CASSPPGTDTQYF.